Below are 18 T cell receptor beta chains sequenced from a single sample in a study of blood T cell repertoires in COVID-19. This table comes from immunoSEQ multiplex PCR, and its TCRdb copy is limited to in-frame clones, with some not included. The sample shows around 150,000 clones, under 85% of them seen only once. The source material was peripheral blood. The receptors come from a human donor in a cohort sampled during active COVID-19.

A single count supports this clone. This chain links TRBV21-1 with TRBJ1-2; TRBD1, the table's D call, was not compared with the DNA. TRBV21-1 is a known pseudogene. The CDR3 is made up of 17 amino acids. CDR3 nucleotide sequence: TGTGCCAGCAGCAAAGCGGGGATAGGACAGGGGGCCTGGGGCTACACCTTC. Translated, it gives CASSKAGIGQGAWGYTF.

The rearrangement uses TRBV7-2 and TRBJ1-5; tentatively, D is TRBD1 (5 bases). The ends were cut back, 2 bases at V and 7 bases at J, with 21 bases in the middle. In germline, CDR1 is SGHTA, CDR2 FQGNSA. This CDR3 is 17 amino acids long. The CDR3 sequence: CASSLITGGTTAQPQHF. The CDR3 DNA is TGTGCCAGCAGCTTAATCACTGGAGGGACGACGGCCCAGCCCCAGCATTTT.

The V and J genes are TRBV7-8 and TRBJ2-2; TRBD1 matches 11 bases. Germline CDR1 and CDR2: SGHVS and FQNEAQ. Germline trimming cut 5 bases from V and 1 base from J; bases unmatched to any gene: 9. The CDR3 loop spans 18 amino acids. The CDR3 is CASSVPGQGGWNTGELFF. CDR3 bases: TGTGCCAGCAGCGTCCCGGGACAGGGGGGCTGGAACACCGGGGAGCTGTTTTTT.

The V gene is TRBV6-5, the J gene TRBJ1-4; no firm D call. Per the germline V gene, CDR1 is MNHEY and CDR2 is SVGAGI. V lost 8 bases to trimming and J lost 3 bases, with 13 bases between them. The CDR3 loop spans 14 amino acids. CDR3 bases: TGTGCCAGCGGAGGTCGAGGGTCTAATGAAAAACTGTTTTTT. It yields the protein CASGGRGSNEKLFF.

The J gene is TRBJ1-4, the V gene TRBV3-1 (or the pseudogene TRBV3-2); no firm D call. CDR1 and CDR2 from the germline V gene are LGHDT and YNNKEL (reference sequence). This CDR3 spans 14 amino acids. With 3 bases removed from V and 13 bases from J, the gap between germline ends came to 18 bases. The CDR3 is CASSQVPSREVLFF. The DNA of the CDR3 is TGTGCCAGCAGCCAGGTCCCTTCAAGGGAGGTACTGTTTTTT.

The chain uses TRBV5-1 and TRBJ1-6; 7 bases match TRBD1. The CDR3 consists of 15 residues. Trimming took 0 bases from V and 7 from J; bases not matched to a gene: 4. Germline V gene data show CDR1 as SGHRS and CDR2 as YFSETQ. The CDR3 region has the DNA TGCGCCAGCAGCTTGGAGCCAGGGGGGAATTCACCCCTCCACTTT. Protein: CASSLEPGGNSPLHF. Combining the CDR3 with reference TRBV5-1 and TRBJ1-6 gives the whole variable domain KAGVTQTPRYLIKTRGQQVTLSCSPISGHRSVSWYQQTPGQGLQFLFEYFSETQRNKGNFPGRFSGRQFSNSRSEMNVSTLELGDSALYLCASSLEPGGNSPLHFGNGTRLTVT.

The gene calls are TRBV6-5 and TRBJ1-1; D uncertain. V lost 2 bases, J lost 3 bases, and 16 bases lay in between. This CDR3 is 16 amino acids long. CDR1 is MNHEY, CDR2 SVGAGI, per germline. The CDR3 nucleotides are TGTGCCAGCAGTTACGGCCTCGTGCAGCGAGACACTGAAGCTTTCTTT. Translating it yields CASSYGLVQRDTEAFF.

This sequence joins TRBV9 and TRBJ2-7, with D possibly matching TRBD2 (5 bases). Germline V gene data show CDR1 as SGDLS and CDR2 as YYNGEE. The CDR3 loop spans 13 amino acids. V was cut by 0 bases and J by 5 bases, with 9 bases left in between. As DNA, the CDR3 is TGTGCCAGCAGCGTAGACGTAGCGAACGAGCAGTACTTC. It codes for CASSVDVANEQYF.

This sequence joins TRBV18 and TRBJ2-7, with 7 bases aligning to TRBD1. CDR3 length equals 13 residues. Germline values: CDR1 KGHSH, CDR2 LQKENI. The V segment lost 4 bases and the J segment 3 bases; nucleotides outside the gene matches: 3. CDR3 amino acids: CASSRDSNYEQYF. The CDR3 DNA reads as TGTGCCAGCTCACGGGACAGCAACTACGAGCAGTACTTC. Variable domain in full (rest from reference TRBV18 and TRBJ2-7): NAGVMQNPRHLVRRRGQEARLRCSPMKGHSHVYWYRQLPEEGLKFMVYLQKENIIDESGMPKERFSAEFPKEGPSILRIQQVVRGDSAAYFCASSRDSNYEQYFGPGTRLTVT.

The gene calls are TRBV20-1 and TRBJ1-1; D not resolved. CDR1 is DFQATT and CDR2 is SNEGSKA in the germline V gene (reference sequence). Trimming cost V 3 bases and J 1 base, with 15 bases left between them. This CDR3 is 15 amino acids long. The CDR3 spells CSASPAENPNTEAFF. The CDR3 nucleotides read TGCAGTGCTAGTCCCGCGGAAAACCCGAACACTGAAGCTTTCTTT.

This chain uses TRBV5-1 with TRBJ2-5; TRBD1 might be the D (6 bases). Germline CDR1 SGHRS, CDR2 YFSETQ. V gave up 4 bases and J gave up 8 bases, with 9 bases separating them. The CDR3 is 11 amino acids. The CDR3 DNA is TGCGCCAGCAGCGAGACAGGAACCCAGTACTTC. This encodes CASSETGTQYF.

This rearrangement joins TRBV18 to TRBJ2-5; 9 nucleotides agree with TRBD2. Germline CDR1 and CDR2: KGHSH and LQKENI. The V and J ends lost 6 bases and 0 bases, in that order; junction bases with no gene match: 8. The CDR3 extends over 16 amino acids. The CDR3 reads CASSFQRGDYQETQYF. CDR3 nucleotide sequence: TGTGCCAGCTCCTTCCAGCGGGGGGACTACCAAGAGACCCAGTACTTC.

CDR3 sequence (DNA): TGTGCCAGTAGTACGGGACAGGGGTTCCGCTACACCTTC. It is translated as CASSTGQGFRYTF. The V call is TRBV19, the J call TRBJ1-2, with 10 positions matching TRBD1. CDR1 is LNHDA and CDR2 is SQIVND in the germline V gene (reference sequence). Trimming at V came to 4 bases and at J to 9 bases, leaving 5 bases not matched to a gene. The CDR3 consists of 13 residues.

This clone was seen a few times. This same CDR3 is encoded by further DNA sequences in the sample. The V and J genes are TRBV6-5 and TRBJ1-1, with a tentative D call TRBD1 (6 bases). This CDR3 is 11 amino acids long. Trimming stripped 7 bases from V and 8 bases from J, with 11 bases between. In germline, CDR1 is MNHEY, CDR2 SVGAGI. CDR3 nucleotides: TGTGCCAGCACTCTTACAGGGGAAGCTTTCTTT. It codes for CASTLTGEAFF.

The rearrangement uses TRBV28 and TRBJ1-1; D is perhaps TRBD1 (5 bases). This CDR3 has 14 residues. Per the germline V gene, CDR1 is MDHEN and CDR2 is SYDVKM. Trimming removed 3 bases from V and 2 bases from J, with 10 bases in between. CDR3: CASSFFTGNTEAFF. The CDR3 DNA reads TGTGCCAGCAGTTTTTTTACAGGAAACACTGAAGCTTTCTTT.

The rearrangement links TRBV7-9 to TRBJ2-2, with 11 bases identical to TRBD2. The CDR3 extends over 16 amino acids. Germline CDR1 is SEHNR and CDR2 is FQNEAQ (reference sequence). V lost 5 bases and J lost 3; bases outside the gene matches: 5. The CDR3 region has the DNA TGTGCCAGCAGCCCCTTTAGCGGGGGGGACACCGGGGAGCTGTTTTTT. Protein sequence: CASSPFSGGDTGELFF.

J is TRBJ2-7 and V is TRBV7-8, with TRBD2 identical over 7 bases. Germline V CDR1 and CDR2: SGHVS, FQNEAQ. After removal of 1 base from V and 2 bases from J, the junction contained 5 bases not matched to a gene. The CDR3 is 15 amino acids. The CDR3 DNA reads TGTGCCAGCAGCTTAGGGCCTAGCGGTACCTACGAGCAGTACTTC. Encoded protein: CASSLGPSGTYEQYF.

V usage is TRBV7-2 and J usage is TRBJ2-3, with 8 nucleotides matching TRBD2. The CDR3 covers 17 residues. Germline loops: CDR1 SGHTA, CDR2 FQGNSA. Trimming removed 0 bases from V and 2 bases from J; junction bases left unmatched: 7. DNA for the CDR3: TGTGCCAGCAGCTTAGCGGCGGTAGCGGGGCCCACAGATACGCAGTATTTT. Its translation: CASSLAAVAGPTDTQYF.